One sample yielded the 6 T cell receptor beta chains listed below, sequenced in a study of cytomegalovirus exposure and HLA in healthy donors. Primers for the PCR totalled 60 Vbeta and 13 Jbeta. Sequencing used immunoSEQ multiplex PCR; TCRdb keeps in-frame clones, though not all of them. The sample shows 95,000 to 150,000 clones, approximately 80% of them seen only once. Sample: PBMCs. The receptors were gathered from a man aged 25-45 years in good health and CMV-seronegative.

The chain joins TRBV27 to TRBJ2-7; possible D gene TRBD2, 6 bases. Trimming removed 3 bases at V and 5 bases at J, with 11 bases between. The germline V gene has CDR1 MNHEY and CDR2 SMNVEV (reference sequence). CDR3 length: 13 amino acids. The CDR3 coding sequence is TGTGCCAGCAGTTTCGGGGGAGGCAACGAGCAGTACTTC. This codes for CASSFGGGNEQYF.

As to this clone: The sample carries other DNA sequences with the same CDR3. The J gene is TRBJ1-6, the V gene TRBV4-1; D not resolved. Trimming took 0 bases from V and 3 from J, leaving 12 bases between them. Germline loops: CDR1 MGHRA, CDR2 YSYEKL. The CDR3 runs to 17 residues. The CDR3 loop reads CASSQDRGENYNSPLHF. The CDR3 DNA follows: TGCGCCAGCAGCCAAGACCGAGGAGAAAACTATAATTCACCCCTCCACTTT.

This clone was observed a single time. The chain employs TRBV13 and TRBJ1-2; no definite D call. V was shortened by 5 bases and J by 1 base, with 14 bases between the two germline ends. This CDR3 has 15 amino acids. CDR1 is PRHDT and CDR2 is FYEKMQ in the germline V gene (reference sequence). The CDR3 DNA reads as TGTGCCAGCAGCGGAGAAGGCGTTATTAACTATGGCTACACCTTC. Residues: CASSGEGVINYGYTF.

This clone was seen a single time. The V and J genes are TRBV18 and TRBJ1-2, with 10 bases aligning to TRBD1. This CDR3 contains 17 residues. The V gene's germline CDR1 is KGHSH and CDR2 LQKENI. Trimming at V came to 1 base and at J to 4 bases, leaving 9 bases not matched to a gene. CDR3 sequence (DNA): TGTGCCAGCTCACCACAAGCCGGGACAGGGGTAACCTATGGCTACACCTTC. As protein: CASSPQAGTGVTYGYTF. The full variable domain, rest sourced from reference TRBV18 and TRBJ1-2, is NAGVMQNPRHLVRRRGQEARLRCSPMKGHSHVYWYRQLPEEGLKFMVYLQKENIIDESGMPKERFSAEFPKEGPSILRIQQVVRGDSAAYFCASSPQAGTGVTYGYTFGSGTRLTVV.

The chain is built from TRBV4-2 and TRBJ2-7, with 15 bases that match TRBD2. The CDR3 length is 18 residues. With V trimmed by 1 base and J by 1 base, 5 bases remained unmatched. The germline V gene encodes CDR1 LGHNA and CDR2 YNFKEQ. CDR3 sequence (DNA): TGTGCCAGCAGCCAAGGTGGACTAGCGGGGGGGATTTCCTACGAGCAGTACTTC. This sequence encodes CASSQGGLAGGISYEQYF.

The rearrangement joins TRBV6-1 to TRBJ2-3, with TRBD2 matching over 9 bases. There are 15 residues in the CDR3. CDR1 is MNHNS and CDR2 is SASEGT in the germline V gene. With 1 base clipped from V and 1 base from J, the junction kept 0 bases outside the gene matches. The CDR3 coding sequence is TGTGCCAGCAGTGAAGAGCGGGGGGGCACAGATACGCAGTATTTT. This gives the protein CASSEERGGTDTQYF.